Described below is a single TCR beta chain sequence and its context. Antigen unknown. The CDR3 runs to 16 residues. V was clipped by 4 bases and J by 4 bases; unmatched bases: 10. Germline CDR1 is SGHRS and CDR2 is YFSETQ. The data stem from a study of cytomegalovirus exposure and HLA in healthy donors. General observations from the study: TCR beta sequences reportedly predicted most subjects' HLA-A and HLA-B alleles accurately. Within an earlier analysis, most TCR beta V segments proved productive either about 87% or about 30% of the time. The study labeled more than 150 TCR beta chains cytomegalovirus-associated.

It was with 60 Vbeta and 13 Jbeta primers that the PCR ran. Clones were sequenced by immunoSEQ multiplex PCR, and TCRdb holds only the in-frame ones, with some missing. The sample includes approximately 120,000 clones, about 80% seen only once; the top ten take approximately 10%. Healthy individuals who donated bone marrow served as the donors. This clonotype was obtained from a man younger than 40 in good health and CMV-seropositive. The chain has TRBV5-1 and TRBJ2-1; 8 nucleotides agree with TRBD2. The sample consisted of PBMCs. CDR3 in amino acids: CASSPGERLAYNEQFF. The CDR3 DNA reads TGCGCCAGCAGCCCAGGGGAGAGACTAGCGTACAATGAGCAGTTCTTC.